This entry features one T cell receptor beta chain sequence. This sample is part of a study of T cell repertoires in ileal Crohn's disease. The V end lost 3 bases, the J end lost 2 bases, and 12 bases lay between the germline ends. The CDR3 extends over 14 amino acids. Germline CDR1 reads SGHKS; CDR2 reads YYEKEE (reference sequence). The time point here: neoterminal ileum biopsy at postoperative endoscopy, about 6 months after surgery. Repertoires were generated with immunoSEQ multiplex PCR, while TCRdb's copy carries only in-frame clones and drops some. The sample lists more than 15,000 clones, around 70% occurring once.

This sequence originates from an adult with Crohn's disease. Specimen: ileal tissue. The chain combines TRBV5-5 with TRBJ2-7, with D perhaps matching TRBD1 (6 bases). The CDR3 protein is CASSSTGTPYEQYF. The CDR3, as DNA: TGTGCCAGCAGCTCAACAGGGACCCCCTACGAGCAGTACTTC.